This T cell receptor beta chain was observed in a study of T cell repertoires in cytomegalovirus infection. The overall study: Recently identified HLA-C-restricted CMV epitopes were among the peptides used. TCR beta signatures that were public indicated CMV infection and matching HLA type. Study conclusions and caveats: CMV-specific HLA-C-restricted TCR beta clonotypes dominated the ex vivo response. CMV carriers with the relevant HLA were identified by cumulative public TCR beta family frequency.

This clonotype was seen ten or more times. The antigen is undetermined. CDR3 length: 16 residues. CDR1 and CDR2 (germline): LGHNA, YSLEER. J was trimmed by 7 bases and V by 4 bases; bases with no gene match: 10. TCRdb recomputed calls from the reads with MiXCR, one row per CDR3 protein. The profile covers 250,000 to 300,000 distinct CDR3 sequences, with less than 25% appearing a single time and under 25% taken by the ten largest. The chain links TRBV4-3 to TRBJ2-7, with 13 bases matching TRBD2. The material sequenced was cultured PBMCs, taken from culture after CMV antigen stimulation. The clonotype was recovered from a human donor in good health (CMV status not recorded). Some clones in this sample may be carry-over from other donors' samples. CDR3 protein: CASSRQGGTSGKEQYV. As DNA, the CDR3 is TGCGCCAGCAGCCGACAGGGGGGGACTAGCGGGAAAGAGCAGTACGTC.